These T cell receptor beta chains were read from a single sample in a study of cytotoxic CD8 clonotypes in ibrutinib-treated CLL. Produced via immunoSEQ multiplex PCR; TCRdb's table is partial and in-frame only. Here the sample spans 68,000 or so clones, approximately 70% being singletons. Sequenced here: PBMCs, sampled after 12 months of ibrutinib treatment. The receptors derive from a human donor with chronic lymphocytic leukemia. Each CDR3 is given with its conserved first and last residue. A D gene is named only where the DNA matches it firmly. Not all rows give a size; the values are once, few, many and, for expanded clones, a class.

D gene: .
V gene: TRBV6-5
J gene: TRBJ2-1
clone size: once
CDR3 protein: CASRQEGRYNEQFF
CDR3 DNA: TGTGCCAGCAGGCAAGAGGGGAGATACAATGAGCAGTTCTTC

D gene: TRBD2
V gene: TRBV13
J gene: TRBJ2-3
clone size: .
CDR3 protein: CASSGTSGGAFGTDTQYF
CDR3 DNA: TGTGCCAGCAGCGGAACTAGCGGGGGGGCCTTTGGGACAGATACGCAGTATTTT

D gene: TRBD1
V gene: TRBV18
J gene: TRBJ2-2
clone size: .
CDR3 protein: CASTGGAHTGELFF
CDR3 DNA: TGTGCCAGCACAGGGGGCGCCCACACCGGGGAGCTGTTTTTT

D gene: .
V gene: TRBV6-5
J gene: TRBJ2-2
clone size: .
CDR3 protein: CASSYSGNTGELFF
CDR3 DNA: TGTGCCAGCAGTTACTCAGGGAACACCGGGGAGCTGTTTTTT

D gene: .
V gene: TRBV6-6
J gene: TRBJ2-7
clone size: medium-sized
CDR3 protein: CASSYQWEQYF
CDR3 DNA: TGTGCCAGCAGTTATCAGTGGGAGCAGTACTTC

D gene: .
V gene: TRBV7-2
J gene: TRBJ1-1
clone size: .
CDR3 protein: CASSPGHINTEAFF
CDR3 DNA: TGTGCCAGCAGCCCGGGACACATCAACACTGAAGCTTTCTTT

D gene: .
V gene: TRBV2
J gene: TRBJ1-1
clone size: .
CDR3 protein: CASSEAGPRDSKAFF
CDR3 DNA: TGTGCCAGCAGTGAAGCTGGGCCCCGTGACTCTAAAGCTTTCTTT

D gene: .
V gene: TRBV5-6
J gene: TRBJ2-3
clone size: .
CDR3 protein: CASSFQAASTDTQYF
CDR3 DNA: TGTGCCAGCAGCTTTCAGGCAGCTAGCACAGATACGCAGTATTTT

D gene: TRBD1
V gene: TRBV10-3
J gene: TRBJ2-7
clone size: few
CDR3 protein: CAISESRTGNEQYF
CDR3 DNA: TGTGCCATCAGTGAGTCCAGGACAGGGAACGAGCAGTACTTC

D gene: .
V gene: TRBV29-1
J gene: TRBJ1-1
clone size: .
CDR3 protein: CSGGDMTEAFF
CDR3 DNA: TGCAGCGGGGGGGATATGACTGAAGCTTTCTTT

D gene: .
V gene: TRBV7-3
J gene: TRBJ2-1
clone size: .
CDR3 protein: CASSPGVTYNEQFF
CDR3 DNA: TGTGCCAGCAGCCCCGGGGTCACCTACAATGAGCAGTTCTTC

D gene: .
V gene: TRBV7-2
J gene: TRBJ1-5
clone size: .
CDR3 protein: CASSLGARGNQPQHF
CDR3 DNA: TGTGCCAGCAGCTTAGGGGCAAGGGGCAATCAGCCCCAGCATTTT

D gene: .
V gene: TRBV9
J gene: TRBJ2-3
clone size: .
CDR3 protein: CASSVADTQYF
CDR3 DNA: TGTGCCAGCAGCGTAGCAGATACGCAGTATTTT

D gene: TRBD2
V gene: TRBV18
J gene: TRBJ2-2
clone size: .
CDR3 protein: CASSPGPSGVHTGELFF
CDR3 DNA: TGTGCCAGCTCACCAGGGCCTAGCGGGGTCCACACCGGGGAGCTGTTTTTT

D gene: .
V gene: TRBV27
J gene: TRBJ2-1
clone size: .
CDR3 protein: CASSFELGEQFF
CDR3 DNA: TGTGCCAGCAGTTTTGAGCTGGGTGAGCAGTTCTTC

D gene: .
V gene: TRBV10-2
J gene: TRBJ1-1
clone size: .
CDR3 protein: CASSEGVGNTEAFF
CDR3 DNA: TGCGCCAGCAGTGAAGGTGTGGGGAACACTGAAGCTTTCTTT

D gene: TRBD2
V gene: TRBV5-6
J gene: TRBJ2-2
clone size: .
CDR3 protein: CASSPWGRGTGELFF
CDR3 DNA: TGTGCCAGCAGCCCATGGGGGAGGGGCACCGGGGAGCTGTTTTTT

D gene: .
V gene: TRBV10-3
J gene: TRBJ2-7
clone size: .
CDR3 protein: CAISESGVYEQYF
CDR3 DNA: TGTGCCATCAGTGAGTCGGGGGTTTACGAGCAGTACTTC

D gene: .
V gene: TRBV2
J gene: TRBJ2-1
clone size: .
CDR3 protein: CASRWDIDNEQFF
CDR3 DNA: TGTGCCAGTAGGTGGGACATCGACAATGAGCAGTTCTTC

D gene: .
V gene: TRBV5-1
J gene: TRBJ2-2
clone size: once
CDR3 protein: CASSLDSPNTGELFF
CDR3 DNA: TGCGCCAGCAGCTTAGACAGCCCGAACACCGGGGAGCTGTTTTTT

D gene: TRBD1
V gene: TRBV5-4
J gene: TRBJ1-2
clone size: few
CDR3 protein: CASSRDRGDGYTF
CDR3 DNA: TGTGCCAGCAGCCGCGACAGGGGTGATGGCTACACCTTC

D gene: .
V gene: TRBV7-9
J gene: TRBJ2-2
clone size: .
CDR3 protein: CASSPEISGGLMRTGELFF
CDR3 DNA: TGTGCCAGCAGCCCGGAGATTTCTGGGGGGTTAATGCGCACCGGGGAGCTGTTTTTT

D gene: TRBD2
V gene: TRBV11-2
J gene: TRBJ2-1
clone size: .
CDR3 protein: CASSLTALAGGQGEQFF
CDR3 DNA: TGTGCCAGCAGCTTAACCGCCTTAGCGGGGGGGCAGGGTGAGCAGTTCTTC

D gene: .
V gene: TRBV10-3
J gene: TRBJ2-7
clone size: .
CDR3 protein: CAISESGHEQYF
CDR3 DNA: TGTGCCATCAGTGAGAGCGGTCACGAGCAGTACTTC

D gene: TRBD1
V gene: TRBV5-1
J gene: TRBJ2-7
clone size: few
CDR3 protein: CASSGGTGDLYEQYF
CDR3 DNA: TGCGCCAGCAGCGGGGGGACAGGGGACCTCTACGAGCAGTACTTC

D gene: .
V gene: TRBV5-1
J gene: TRBJ2-1
clone size: once
CDR3 protein: CASRRRLTNEQFF
CDR3 DNA: TGCGCCAGCCGTAGGAGATTGACCAATGAGCAGTTCTTC

D gene: .
V gene: TRBV14
J gene: TRBJ2-3
clone size: .
CDR3 protein: CASSHTDTQYF
CDR3 DNA: TGTGCCAGCAGCCACACAGATACGCAGTATTTT

D gene: .
V gene: TRBV19
J gene: TRBJ1-3
clone size: .
CDR3 protein: CASSMPSSGNTIYF
CDR3 DNA: TGTGCCAGTAGTATGCCGAGCTCTGGAAACACCATATATTTT

D gene: TRBD1
V gene: TRBV7-9
J gene: TRBJ1-1
clone size: .
CDR3 protein: CASSSIKGATYLNTEAFF
CDR3 DNA: TGTGCCAGCAGCTCTATTAAGGGGGCGACCTATCTGAACACTGAAGCTTTCTTT

D gene: .
V gene: TRBV9
J gene: TRBJ1-1
clone size: .
CDR3 protein: CASSVEGQGNTEAFF
CDR3 DNA: TGTGCCAGCAGCGTAGAGGGCCAGGGTAACACTGAAGCTTTCTTT

D gene: TRBD2
V gene: TRBV30
J gene: TRBJ2-5
clone size: .
CDR3 protein: CAWDLGAGRQETQYF
CDR3 DNA: TGTGCCTGGGACTTGGGAGCGGGGCGCCAAGAGACCCAGTACTTC

D gene: .
V gene: TRBV4-2
J gene: TRBJ1-4
clone size: few
CDR3 protein: CASSQESMGGHEKLFF
CDR3 DNA: TGTGCCAGCAGCCAAGAATCTATGGGGGGTCATGAAAAACTGTTTTTT

D gene: .
V gene: TRBV7-2
J gene: TRBJ1-5
clone size: .
CDR3 protein: CASSLDTGSGNQPQHF
CDR3 DNA: TGTGCCAGCAGCTTAGATACAGGGTCTGGCAATCAGCCCCAGCATTTT

D gene: .
V gene: TRBV5-8
J gene: TRBJ2-7
clone size: .
CDR3 protein: CASSLYSTGTEQYF
CDR3 DNA: TGTGCCAGCAGCTTATATTCGACAGGCACGGAGCAGTACTTC

D gene: .
V gene: TRBV28
J gene: TRBJ2-5
clone size: few
CDR3 protein: CASSSSPVPETQYF
CDR3 DNA: TGTGCCAGCAGTTCTTCTCCCGTTCCAGAGACCCAGTACTTC

D gene: .
V gene: TRBV11-2
J gene: TRBJ1-1
clone size: .
CDR3 protein: CASSFDTNTEAFF
CDR3 DNA: TGTGCCAGCAGCTTTGACACGAACACTGAAGCTTTCTTT

D gene: .
V gene: TRBV30
J gene: TRBJ2-3
clone size: .
CDR3 protein: CAWRWAGTTDTQYF
CDR3 DNA: TGTGCCTGGAGGTGGGCAGGGACAACAGATACGCAGTATTTT

D gene: TRBD1
V gene: TRBV19
J gene: TRBJ1-1
clone size: .
CDR3 protein: CASSINRGRHTEAFF
CDR3 DNA: TGTGCCAGTAGTATAAACAGGGGGCGGCACACTGAAGCTTTCTTT

D gene: .
V gene: TRBV12-2
J gene: TRBJ1-1
clone size: .
CDR3 protein: CASRLAVRAFIGRDEAFF
CDR3 DNA: TGTGCAAGTCGCTTAGCGGTCAGGGCATTTATAGGGAGAGATGAAGCTTTCTTT